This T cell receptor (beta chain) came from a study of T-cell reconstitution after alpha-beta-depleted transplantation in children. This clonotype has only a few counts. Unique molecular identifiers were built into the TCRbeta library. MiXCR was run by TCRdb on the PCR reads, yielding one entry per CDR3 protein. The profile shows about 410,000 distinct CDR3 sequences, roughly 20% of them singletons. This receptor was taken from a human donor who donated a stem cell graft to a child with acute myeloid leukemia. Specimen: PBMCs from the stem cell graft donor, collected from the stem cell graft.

The CDR3 loop reads CASRTGSKYEQYF. DNA of the CDR3: TGTGCCAGCAGGACAGGGTCTAAGTACGAGCAGTACTTC. The chain has TRBV7-9 and TRBJ2-7; 7 bases line up with TRBD1. The CDR3 loop spans 13 amino acids. The V gene's germline CDR1 is SEHNR and CDR2 FQNEAQ (reference sequence). J lost 4 bases, V lost 6 bases, and 6 bases had no gene match.